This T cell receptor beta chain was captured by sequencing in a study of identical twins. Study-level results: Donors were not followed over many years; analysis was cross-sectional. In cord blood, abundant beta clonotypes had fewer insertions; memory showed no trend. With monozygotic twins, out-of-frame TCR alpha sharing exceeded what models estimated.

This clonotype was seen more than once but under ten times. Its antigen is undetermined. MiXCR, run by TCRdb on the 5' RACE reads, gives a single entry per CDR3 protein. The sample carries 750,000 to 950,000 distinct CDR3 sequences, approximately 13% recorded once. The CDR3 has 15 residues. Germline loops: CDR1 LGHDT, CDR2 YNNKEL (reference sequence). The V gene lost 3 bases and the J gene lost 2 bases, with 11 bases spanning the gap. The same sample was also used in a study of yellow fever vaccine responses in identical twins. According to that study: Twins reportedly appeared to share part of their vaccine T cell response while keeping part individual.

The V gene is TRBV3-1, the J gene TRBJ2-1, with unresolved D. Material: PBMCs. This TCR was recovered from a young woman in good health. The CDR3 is CASSQELMAYNEQFF. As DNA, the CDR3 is TGTGCCAGCAGCCAGGAACTTATGGCCTACAATGAGCAGTTCTTC.